This T cell receptor beta chain was observed in a study of shared clonotypes between healthy human individuals. The CDR3 totals 20 residues. Trimming left V 0 bases short and J 0 bases short, with 21 bases between. From germline, CDR1 is LGHNA and CDR2 YNFKEQ. Across several immunoSEQ plates, the genomic DNA of each subset was split evenly. A roughly 200 ng quantity of DNA, 30,000 to 35,000 T cell genomes, went into the sorted-subset replicate PCRs. Repertoires were generated with immunoSEQ multiplex PCR, while TCRdb's copy carries only in-frame clones and drops some. The table lists 2 million to 2.5 million clones, just under 95% of them singletons, with 0.3% to 0.4% in the top ten.

The chain links TRBV4-2 to TRBJ1-3; D gene uncertain. The receptor was derived from a man between 18 and 35 years old in good health. Some clones in this sample may be carry-over from other donors' samples. The sample consisted of naive CD4+ T cells from PBMCs. The subset was: CD45RA+ positively selected. The CDR3 region is CASSQDLSGLQPNSGNTIYF. As DNA, the CDR3 is TGTGCCAGCAGCCAAGATCTTTCAGGCCTACAGCCCAACTCTGGAAACACCATATATTTT.